This passage covers 26 T cell receptor beta chains from one sample sequenced in a study of Graves' ophthalmopathy and Graves' hyperthyroidism. TCR beta CDR3 regions were amplified from RNA transcripts. After a first-round RT-PCR with HTBI primers, a second-round multiplex PCR was run. Via MiXCR, TCRdb re-called the multiplex PCR reads, giving one row per CDR3 protein. The sample carries 650,000 to 800,000 distinct CDR3 sequences, about 40% recorded once. Sequencing used peripheral blood. These receptors all come from an adult man with Graves' ophthalmopathy.

This clonotype was recorded once. The chain carries TRBV10-3 and TRBJ1-2, with D unclear. The CDR3 has 13 amino acids. V was trimmed by 0 bases and J by 8 bases, leaving 10 bases between them. Germline V gives CDR1 ENHRY, CDR2 SYGVKD. The CDR3 reads CAISESRAGGYTF. In DNA, the CDR3 is TGTGCCATCAGTGAGTCGAGGGCGGGGGGCTACACCTTC.

The table lists this clonotype with many counts. The CDR3 bases are TGTGCCAGCAGCTCTAGCGGGTCGAACACCGGGGAGCTGTTTTTT. It yields the protein CASSSSGSNTGELFF. The genes are TRBV7-9 and TRBJ2-2; 8 bases are shared with TRBD2. Germline lookup yields CDR1 SEHNR and CDR2 FQNEAQ (reference sequence). V shed 4 bases, J shed 0 bases, and the junction held 1 base outside the gene matches. The CDR3 sequence is 15 residues long.

V usage is TRBV7-9 and J usage is TRBJ2-3; D perhaps matches TRBD2 (6 bases). With 6 bases removed from V and 2 bases from J, the gap between germline ends came to 12 bases. Germline V gene data show CDR1 as SEHNR and CDR2 as FQNEAQ (reference sequence). The CDR3 is 14 amino acids. This CDR3 is CASREGTHTDTQYF. In DNA form, the CDR3 reads TGTGCCAGCAGGGAGGGGACGCACACAGATACGCAGTATTTT.

This clonotype was observed a handful of times. The chain is built from TRBV6-5 and TRBJ1-1, with TRBD1 as a possible D gene (5 bases). Trimming shortened V by 0 bases and J by 4 bases, and 9 bases separated the two germline ends. Germline CDR1 is MNHEY and CDR2 is SVGAGI. The CDR3 consists of 14 residues. In DNA, the CDR3 is TGTGCCAGCAGTTACTCGGGGGAGGGCACTGAAGCTTTCTTT. Its protein is CASSYSGEGTEAFF.

The sample holds a few counts of this clonotype. DNA of the CDR3: TGTGCCAGCAGCCAAGAAGGTGTCCCGGAGGGCTACACCTTC. Its protein product is CASSQEGVPEGYTF. The chain uses TRBV3-1 and TRBJ1-2; no reliable D call. Trimming removed 0 bases from V and 8 bases from J, with 13 bases in between. This CDR3 region has 14 residues. Germline CDR1 reads LGHDT; CDR2 reads YNNKEL (reference sequence).

This clonotype has a count of ten or more. The chain is built from TRBV29-1 and TRBJ2-7, with 8 bases fitting TRBD2. The CDR3 has 13 residues. Germline V CDR1 and CDR2: SQVTM, ANQGSEA. With V trimmed by 8 bases and J by 3 bases, 9 bases remained unmatched. CDR3 DNA: TGCAGCAAAGTCGGGGGGGGTATCTACGAGCAGTACTTC. It specifies CSKVGGGIYEQYF.

In this sample, this clonotype turned up many times. The chain is built from TRBV7-2 and TRBJ2-5, with 11 bases matching TRBD2. V dropped 5 bases and J dropped 6; count of bases not matched to a gene: 8. This CDR3 contains 15 residues. In germline, CDR1 is SGHTA, CDR2 FQGNSA. The CDR3 nucleotides are TGTGCCAGCAGCATAGGACGACTAGCGGGGAAGACCCAGTACTTC. This gives the protein CASSIGRLAGKTQYF.

CDR3 DNA: TGTGCCAGCAGCGTAGGACAGCCCGGACCTCAAGAGACCCAGTACTTC. This encodes CASSVGQPGPQETQYF. V is TRBV9 and J is TRBJ2-5; D perhaps matches TRBD1 (5 bases). Germline CDR1 and CDR2: SGDLS and YYNGEE. The CDR3 has 16 amino acids. Trimming took off 0 bases at V and 2 bases at J, with 14 bases between the two ends.

The J gene is TRBJ2-5, the V gene TRBV7-3; possibly TRBD1 for D (5 bases). CDR3 length: 15 residues. Germline CDR1 and CDR2: SGHTA and FQGTGA. V lost 6 bases and J lost 7, with 21 bases in between. The CDR3 here is CASRVIGQGPGTQYF. CDR3 in DNA: TGTGCCAGCAGAGTAATCGGGCAGGGCCCGGGGACCCAGTACTTC.

The chain has TRBV29-1 and TRBJ1-3; the D gene is possibly TRBD1 (5 bases). Looked up from germline, CDR1 is SQVTM and CDR2 is ANQGSEA. The length of the CDR3 is 13 residues. V was clipped by 6 bases and J by 2 bases, with 11 bases between them. The CDR3, as DNA: TGCAGCGTGGGGACGATCGCTGGAAACACCATATATTTT. Protein sequence: CSVGTIAGNTIYF.

The J gene is TRBJ2-2, the V gene TRBV7-3, with TRBD2 matching 8 bases. V lost 2 bases to trimming and J lost 2 bases; unmatched junction nucleotides: 4. Germline V CDR1 and CDR2: SGHTA, FQGTGA. The CDR3 extends over 16 amino acids. In nucleotides, the CDR3 is TGTGCCAGCAGCTTATCGGTAGCGGGAAACACCGGGGAGCTGTTTTTT. This codes for CASSLSVAGNTGELFF.

This clonotype was picked up many times. The J gene is TRBJ2-7, the V gene TRBV10-3; 7 bases agree with TRBD1. Trimming removed 10 bases from V and 5 bases from J; junction bases left unmatched: 8. The CDR3 sequence is 12 residues long. Germline V CDR1 and CDR2: ENHRY, SYGVKD. CDR3 sequence: CATKTGSDEQYF. As DNA, the CDR3 is TGTGCCACAAAGACAGGGTCGGACGAGCAGTACTTC.

This clonotype appeared a few times. V usage is TRBV4-3 and J usage is TRBJ2-7; maybe TRBD1 (6 bases). The ends were cut back, 6 bases at V and 6 bases at J, with 18 bases in the middle. The germline V gene has CDR1 LGHNA and CDR2 YSLEER. The CDR3 runs 14 residues. DNA of the CDR3: TGCGCCAGCAGGTTCGAACAGGGTTCCGTCGAGCAGTACTTC. This sequence encodes CASRFEQGSVEQYF.

This clonotype was recorded many times. The chain couples TRBV12-3 or TRBV12-4 to TRBJ2-7; D call uncertain. The CDR3 extends over 13 amino acids. Trimming shortened V by 6 bases and J by 2 bases, and 11 bases separated the two germline ends. The CDR3 DNA sequence: TGTGCCAGCAGCTTTCGACGGGCCTACGAGCAGTACTTC. It codes for CASSFRRAYEQYF.

V is TRBV10-3 and J is TRBJ1-2; D not certain. From germline, CDR1 is ENHRY and CDR2 SYGVKD. The CDR3 loop spans 14 amino acids. V lost 0 bases and J lost 3, with 8 bases in between. DNA for the CDR3: TGTGCCATCAGTGAGTCGCCGGCGTACTATGGCTACACCTTC. The encoded protein is CAISESPAYYGYTF.

Ten or more counts support this clonotype. This chain links TRBV29-1 with TRBJ1-3; the D gene is possibly TRBD1 (5 bases). The CDR3 is 14 amino acids. From germline, CDR1 is SQVTM and CDR2 ANQGSEA. With 5 bases removed from V and 0 bases from J, the gap between germline ends came to 11 bases. Written as DNA, the CDR3 is TGCAGCGTTCGCGGGGCTCTCTCTGGAAACACCATATATTTT. This sequence encodes CSVRGALSGNTIYF.

This clonotype appeared a few times. DNA for the CDR3: TGTGCCAGCAGATCTCCCGGGGGCGGAACTAATGAAAAACTGTTTTTT. Protein: CASRSPGGGTNEKLFF. The rearrangement uses TRBV12-3 or TRBV12-4 and TRBJ1-4, with D possibly TRBD1 on 6 matching bases. With 6 bases removed from V and 1 base from J, the gap between germline ends came to 15 bases. This CDR3 is built from 16 residues.

V is TRBV29-1 and J is TRBJ2-2, with D perhaps matching TRBD1 (6 bases). The CDR3 has 11 residues. Germline V gives CDR1 SQVTM, CDR2 ANQGSEA. The V gene lost 6 bases and the J gene lost 8 bases, with 10 bases spanning the gap. The DNA for the CDR3 is TGCAGCGTGGCAGGACAGGGGGAGCTGTTTTTT. This gives the protein CSVAGQGELFF.

The V call is TRBV7-3, the J call TRBJ2-7, with 9 bases lining up with TRBD1. CDR3 length equals 17 residues. CDR1 is SGHTA, CDR2 FQGTGA, per germline. V lost 5 bases and J lost 3; bases outside the gene matches: 14. Here the CDR3 reads CASSQADLGQGYYEQYF. The CDR3 DNA follows: TGTGCCAGCAGCCAGGCCGACTTGGGACAGGGATACTACGAGCAGTACTTC.

The rearrangement joins TRBV20-1 to TRBJ2-5; D call uncertain. CDR1 DFQATT and CDR2 SNEGSKA come from the germline V gene (reference sequence). This CDR3 is 11 amino acids long. V dropped 7 bases and J dropped 5 bases, with 11 bases sitting between them. The CDR3 bases are TGCAGTGAACTACGGCGGGAGACCCAGTACTTC. Amino acid sequence: CSELRRETQYF.

This clonotype has at least ten counts. V is TRBV12-3 or TRBV12-4 and J is TRBJ2-2; D is ambiguous. V was cut by 4 bases and J by 6 bases, with 12 bases left in between. The CDR3 is made up of 14 amino acids. The CDR3 loop reads CASSSSELPGELFF. In DNA form, the CDR3 reads TGTGCCAGCAGTTCGTCGGAATTGCCCGGGGAGCTGTTTTTT.

This chain's CDR3 is CSVGLTGTALNAEAFF. The DNA for the CDR3 is TGCAGCGTCGGACTAACCGGGACAGCACTTAACGCTGAAGCTTTCTTT. The genes are TRBV29-1 and TRBJ1-1; 7 nucleotides match TRBD1. Per the germline V gene, CDR1 is SQVTM and CDR2 is ANQGSEA. Trimming took 6 bases from V and 6 from J; bases not matched to a gene: 19. The CDR3 is 16 amino acids.

This clonotype occurred a few times. The chain carries TRBV7-9 and TRBJ2-2, with 11 bases aligning to TRBD2. CDR1 is SEHNR, CDR2 FQNEAQ, per germline (reference sequence). The CDR3 loop spans 17 amino acids. The V gene end was trimmed by 5 bases and the J gene end by 6 bases; junction bases not matched to a gene: 11. The CDR3 here is CASSQDSGRALAGELFF. The CDR3 nucleotides read TGTGCCAGCAGCCAAGATAGCGGGAGGGCCCTAGCCGGGGAGCTGTTTTTT.

This clonotype was found a few times. Just one base apart from a much larger clone, this may be a read error. The V gene is TRBV19, the J gene TRBJ2-7, with 8 bases aligning to TRBD1. Per the germline V gene, CDR1 is LNHDA and CDR2 is SQIVND (reference sequence). The CDR3 totals 13 residues. V gave up 9 bases and J gave up 7 bases; unmatched junction bases: 11. CDR3: CASSRPTGGEQYF. The CDR3 coding sequence is TGTGCCAGCAGCCGGCCCACAGGGGGAGAGCAGTACTTC. Filled out from reference TRBV19 and TRBJ2-7, the complete variable domain reads DGGITQSPKYLFRKEGQNVTLSCEQNLNHDAMYWYRQDPGQGLRLIYYSQIVNDFQKGDIAEGYSVSREKKESFPLTVTSAQKNPTAFYLCASSRPTGGEQYFGPGTRLTVT.

This clonotype showed up many times. The V gene is TRBV9, the J gene TRBJ1-3; D unresolved. The CDR3 runs to 13 residues. Per the germline V gene, CDR1 is SGDLS and CDR2 is YYNGEE. V was cut by 0 bases and J by 4 bases, with 5 bases left in between. CDR3 sequence: CASSVEAGNTIYF. CDR3 in DNA: TGTGCCAGCAGCGTAGAGGCGGGAAACACCATATATTTT. The full variable domain, with the rest looked up from reference TRBV9 and TRBJ1-3, is DSGVTQTPKHLITATGQRVTLRCSPRSGDLSVYWYQQSLDQGLQFLIQYYNGEERAKGNILERFSAQQFPDLHSELNLSSLELGDSALYFCASSVEAGNTIYFGEGSWLTVV.

The gene calls are TRBV12-5 and TRBJ1-5; no definite D call. CDR1 is LGHNT, CDR2 FRNRAP, per germline. V was cut by 6 bases and J by 3 bases, with 12 bases left in between. The CDR3 is 14 residues long. The CDR3 DNA reads as TGTGCTAGTGGAACCGGGAGATCCAATCAGCCCCAGCATTTT. As protein: CASGTGRSNQPQHF.